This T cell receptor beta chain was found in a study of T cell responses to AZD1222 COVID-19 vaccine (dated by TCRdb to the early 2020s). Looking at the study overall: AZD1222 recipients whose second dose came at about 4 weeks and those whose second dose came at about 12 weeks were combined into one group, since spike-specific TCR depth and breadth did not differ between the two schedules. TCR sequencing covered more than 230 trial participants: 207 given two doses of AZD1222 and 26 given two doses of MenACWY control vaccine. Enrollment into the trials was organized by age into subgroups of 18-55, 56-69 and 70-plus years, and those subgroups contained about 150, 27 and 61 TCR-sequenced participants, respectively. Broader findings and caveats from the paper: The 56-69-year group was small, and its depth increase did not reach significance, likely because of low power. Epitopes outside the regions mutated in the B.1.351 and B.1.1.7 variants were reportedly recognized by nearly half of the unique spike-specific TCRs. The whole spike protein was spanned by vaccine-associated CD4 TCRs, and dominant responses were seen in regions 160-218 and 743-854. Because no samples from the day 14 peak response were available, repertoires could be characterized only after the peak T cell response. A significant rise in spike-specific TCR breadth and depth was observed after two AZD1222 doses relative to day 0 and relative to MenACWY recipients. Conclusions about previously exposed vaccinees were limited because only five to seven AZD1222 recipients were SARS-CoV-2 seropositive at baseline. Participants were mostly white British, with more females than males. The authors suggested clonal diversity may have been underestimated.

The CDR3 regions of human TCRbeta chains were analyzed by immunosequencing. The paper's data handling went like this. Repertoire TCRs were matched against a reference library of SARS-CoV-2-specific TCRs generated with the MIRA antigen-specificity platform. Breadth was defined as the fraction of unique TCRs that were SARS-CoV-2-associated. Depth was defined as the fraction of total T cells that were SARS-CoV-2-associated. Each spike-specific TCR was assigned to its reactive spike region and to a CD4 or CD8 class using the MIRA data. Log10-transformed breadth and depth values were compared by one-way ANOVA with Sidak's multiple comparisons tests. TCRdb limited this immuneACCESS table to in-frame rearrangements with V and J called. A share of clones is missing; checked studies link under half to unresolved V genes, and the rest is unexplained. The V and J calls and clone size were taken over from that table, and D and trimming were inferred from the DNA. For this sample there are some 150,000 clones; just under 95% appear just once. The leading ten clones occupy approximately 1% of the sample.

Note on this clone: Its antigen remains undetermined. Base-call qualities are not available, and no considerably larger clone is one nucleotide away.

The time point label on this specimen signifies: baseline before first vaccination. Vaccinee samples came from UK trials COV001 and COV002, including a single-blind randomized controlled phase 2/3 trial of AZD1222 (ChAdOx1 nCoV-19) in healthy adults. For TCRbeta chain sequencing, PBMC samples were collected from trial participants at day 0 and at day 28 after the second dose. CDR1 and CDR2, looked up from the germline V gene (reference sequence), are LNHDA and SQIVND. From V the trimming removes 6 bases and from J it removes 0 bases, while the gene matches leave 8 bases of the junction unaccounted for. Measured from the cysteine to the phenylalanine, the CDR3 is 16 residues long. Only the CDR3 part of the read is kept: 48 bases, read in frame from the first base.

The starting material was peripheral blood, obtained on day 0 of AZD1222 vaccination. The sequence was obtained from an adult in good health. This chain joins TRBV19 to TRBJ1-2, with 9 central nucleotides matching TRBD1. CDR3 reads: CASSQDRGGTNYGYTF. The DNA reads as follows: TGTGCCAGTAGCCAGGACAGGGGAGGAACTAACTATGGCTACACCTTC.